A single sample is the source of the 8 T cell receptor beta chains below, sequenced in a study of blood T cell repertoires in COVID-19. TCRdb's copy holds only in-frame clones and misses some; the assay was immunoSEQ multiplex PCR. The table shows 120,000 or so clones, with under 85% occurring only once. Sequencing input: peripheral blood. The receptors shown here come from a man in his sixties with acute or convalescent COVID-19.

This chain uses TRBV2 with TRBJ2-7; maybe TRBD2 (6 bases). This CDR3 is built from 14 residues. V gave up 8 bases and J gave up 3 bases, with 17 bases separating them. CDR1 is SNHLY and CDR2 is FYNNEI in the germline V gene. The CDR3 DNA sequence: TGTGCCAGCTGGGTGGCGCGGGAAGGCTACGAGCAGTACTTC. Protein sequence: CASWVAREGYEQYF.

The J gene is TRBJ1-5, the V gene TRBV28, with D tentatively TRBD1 (5 bases). Trimming removed 3 bases at V and 6 bases at J, with 12 bases between. The germline V gene encodes CDR1 MDHEN and CDR2 SYDVKM. The CDR3 has 14 amino acids. CDR3 loop: CASSFPREGQPQHF. CDR3 nucleotides: TGTGCCAGCAGTTTCCCCAGGGAGGGTCAGCCCCAGCATTTT.

This chain uses TRBV10-2 with TRBJ1-1, with D possibly matching TRBD1 (6 bases). The V gene lost 10 bases and the J gene lost 2 bases, with 11 bases spanning the gap. The CDR3 totals 12 residues. The germline gives CDR1 WSHSY, CDR2 SAAADI. DNA of the CDR3: TGCGCCACCGGGACACCTAACACTGAAGCTTTCTTT. Its translation is CATGTPNTEAFF.

The chain recombines TRBV7-3 with TRBJ1-1; D is unclear. Germline CDR1 SGHTA, CDR2 FQGTGA. With 4 bases removed from V and 3 bases from J, the gap between germline ends came to 9 bases. CDR3 length equals 13 residues. The CDR3 DNA follows: TGTGCCAGCAGCTCCCGCGTGTACACTGAAGCTTTCTTT. Encoded protein: CASSSRVYTEAFF. The full variable domain, its missing parts supplied by reference TRBV7-3 and TRBJ1-1, is GAGVSQTPSNKVTEKGKYVELRCDPISGHTALYWYRQSLGQGPEFLIYFQGTGAADDSGLPNDRFFAVRPEGSVSTLKIQRTERGDSAVYLCASSSRVYTEAFFGQGTRLTVV.

This chain links TRBV5-6 with TRBJ2-2; 8 nucleotides line up with TRBD1. The CDR3 spans 15 residues. CDR1 and CDR2 from the germline V gene are SGHDT and YYEEEE. V shed 4 bases, J shed 3 bases, and the junction held 5 bases outside the gene matches. The CDR3 DNA sequence: TGTGCCAGCAGCCCGTTGGACAGGGACACCGGGGAGCTGTTTTTT. This encodes CASSPLDRDTGELFF.

The genes are TRBV30 and TRBJ1-5; 8 bases match TRBD1. In germline, CDR1 is GTSNPN, CDR2 SVGIG (reference sequence). V was clipped by 3 bases and J by 4 bases; unmatched bases: 5. The CDR3 extends over 14 amino acids. The CDR3, as DNA: TGTGCCTGGAGCGCCGGACAGGGAAATCAGCCCCAGCATTTT. Translation gives CAWSAGQGNQPQHF.

The chain's CDR3 is CATSVGQLAKNIQYF. CDR3 in DNA: TGTGCCACCAGTGTTGGACAACTAGCCAAAAACATTCAGTACTTC. The chain links TRBV24-1 to TRBJ2-4; possible D gene TRBD1, 5 bases. This CDR3 is 15 amino acids long. CDR1 KGHDR and CDR2 SFDVKD come from the germline V gene. V was trimmed by 5 bases and J by 0 bases, leaving 10 bases between them.

The chain combines TRBV5-6 with TRBJ2-3, with 11 bases identical to TRBD2. Germline CDR1 is SGHDT and CDR2 is YYEEEE. The V segment lost 3 bases and the J segment 5 bases; nucleotides outside the gene matches: 2. The CDR3 has 14 amino acids. DNA of the CDR3: TGTGCCAGCAGCTCTCTAGCGGGAGGAGATACGCAGTATTTT. Its translation is CASSSLAGGDTQYF. The full variable domain, its missing parts supplied by reference TRBV5-6 and TRBJ2-3, is DAGVTQSPTHLIKTRGQQVTLRCSPKSGHDTVSWYQQALGQGPQFIFQYYEEEERQRGNFPDRFSGHQFPNYSSELNVNALLLGDSALYLCASSSLAGGDTQYFGPGTRLTVL.